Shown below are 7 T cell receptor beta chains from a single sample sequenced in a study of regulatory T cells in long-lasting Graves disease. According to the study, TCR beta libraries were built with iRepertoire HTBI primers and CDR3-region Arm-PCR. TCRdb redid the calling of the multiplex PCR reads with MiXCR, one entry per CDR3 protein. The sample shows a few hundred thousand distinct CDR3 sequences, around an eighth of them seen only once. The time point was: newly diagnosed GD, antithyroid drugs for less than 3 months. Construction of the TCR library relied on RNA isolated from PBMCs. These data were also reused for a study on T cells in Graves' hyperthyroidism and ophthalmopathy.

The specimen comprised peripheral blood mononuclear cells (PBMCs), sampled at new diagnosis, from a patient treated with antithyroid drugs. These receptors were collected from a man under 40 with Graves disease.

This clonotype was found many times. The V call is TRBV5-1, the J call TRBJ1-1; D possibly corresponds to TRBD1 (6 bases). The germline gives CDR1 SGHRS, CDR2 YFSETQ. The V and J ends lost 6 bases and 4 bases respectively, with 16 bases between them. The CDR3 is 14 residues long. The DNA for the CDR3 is TGCGCCAGCACACAATCCAGGGGAAGCACTGAAGCTTTCTTT. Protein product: CASTQSRGSTEAFF.

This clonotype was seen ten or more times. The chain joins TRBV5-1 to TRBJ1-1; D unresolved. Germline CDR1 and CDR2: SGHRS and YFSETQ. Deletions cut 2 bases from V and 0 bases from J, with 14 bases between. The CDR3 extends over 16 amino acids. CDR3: CASSLPLSGLNTEAFF. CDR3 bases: TGCGCCAGCAGCTTACCCCTTTCCGGGCTGAACACTGAAGCTTTCTTT.

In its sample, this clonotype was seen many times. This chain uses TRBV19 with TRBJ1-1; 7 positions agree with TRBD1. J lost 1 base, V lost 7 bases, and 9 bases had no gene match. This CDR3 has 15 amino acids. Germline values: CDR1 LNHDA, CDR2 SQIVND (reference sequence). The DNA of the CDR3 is TGTGCCAGTAACGCTTTTACAGGGGAGAACACTGAAGCTTTCTTT. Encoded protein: CASNAFTGENTEAFF.

The CDR3 DNA sequence: TGCAGTGCTGCGACTAGCGGGAGCCAAAACATTCAGTACTTC. Amino acid sequence: CSAATSGSQNIQYF. This chain joins TRBV20-1 and TRBJ2-4, with TRBD2 matching over 12 bases. Trimming took 5 bases from V and 5 from J; bases not matched to a gene: 4. Germline lookup yields CDR1 DFQATT and CDR2 SNEGSKA (reference sequence). This CDR3 region has 14 residues.

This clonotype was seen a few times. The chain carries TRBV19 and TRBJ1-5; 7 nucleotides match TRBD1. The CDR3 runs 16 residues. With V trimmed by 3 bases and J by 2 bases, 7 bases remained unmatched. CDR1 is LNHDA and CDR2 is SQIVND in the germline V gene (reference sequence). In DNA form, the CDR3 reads TGTGCCAGTAGTATGGATTACAGGGGACGCAATCAGCCCCAGCATTTT. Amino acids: CASSMDYRGRNQPQHF.

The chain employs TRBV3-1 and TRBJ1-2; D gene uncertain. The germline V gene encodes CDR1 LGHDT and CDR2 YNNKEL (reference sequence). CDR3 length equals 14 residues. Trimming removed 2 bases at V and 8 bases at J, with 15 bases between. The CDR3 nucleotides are TGTGCCAGCAGCCAAATCTGGGAGTCTGCGGGCTACACCTTC. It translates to CASSQIWESAGYTF.

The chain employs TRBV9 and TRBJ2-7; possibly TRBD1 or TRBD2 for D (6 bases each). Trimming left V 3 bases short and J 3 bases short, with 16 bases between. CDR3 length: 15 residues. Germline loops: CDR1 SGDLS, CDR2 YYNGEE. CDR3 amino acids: CASSEGGTDSYEQYF. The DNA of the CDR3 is TGTGCCAGCAGCGAGGGGGGCACCGATAGCTACGAGCAGTACTTC.